These 20 T cell receptor beta chains originate from one sample sequenced in a study of cytomegalovirus exposure and HLA in healthy donors. PCR primers comprised 60 Vbeta and 13 Jbeta primers. Libraries were prepared by immunoSEQ multiplex PCR; TCRdb keeps only in-frame clonotypes and omits some of them. The sample consists of approximately 100,000 clones, about 77% of them appearing once. Sequences were obtained from PBMCs. The origin of the receptors is a woman in her forties in good health and CMV-seronegative.

This chain links TRBV30 with TRBJ1-5, with 10 bases lining up with TRBD1. The CDR3 consists of 14 residues. Germline values: CDR1 GTSNPN, CDR2 SVGIG (reference sequence). V dropped 3 bases and J dropped 8; count of bases not matched to a gene: 7. CDR3 region: CAWSRGQGLKPQHF. CDR3 sequence (DNA): TGTGCCTGGAGCAGGGGACAGGGGCTGAAGCCCCAGCATTTT.

A remark on this clone: The sample carries other DNA sequences with the same CDR3. This rearrangement joins TRBV7-8 to TRBJ1-5, with 7 positions matching TRBD1. The germline V gene encodes CDR1 SGHVS and CDR2 FQNEAQ. This CDR3 has 15 residues. Unmatched junction bases numbered 7, after V lost 1 base and J lost 7 bases. The CDR3 is CASSLGDSLNQPQHF. The CDR3 DNA reads as TGTGCCAGCAGCTTAGGGGACAGTTTAAACCAGCCCCAGCATTTT.

The chain employs TRBV7-8 and TRBJ1-5; weak D call: TRBD1 (6 bases). The germline V gene encodes CDR1 SGHVS and CDR2 FQNEAQ. The CDR3 extends over 13 amino acids. Trimming removed 2 bases at V and 10 bases at J, with 12 bases between. For the CDR3, the DNA is TGTGCCAGCAGCTTAAGAGGGGGGGTTCCCCAGCATTTT. It codes for CASSLRGGVPQHF.

The CDR3 loop reads CACPDRVRETQYF. DNA of the CDR3: TGTGCCTGCCCCGACAGGGTTCGGGAGACCCAGTACTTC. This sequence joins TRBV30 and TRBJ2-5, with 7 bases that match TRBD1. V lost 6 bases, J lost 5 bases, and 9 bases stayed unmatched. The CDR3 loop spans 13 amino acids. Germline V lookup: CDR1 GTSNPN, CDR2 SVGIG (reference sequence).

This clone was detected once. The chain uses TRBV19 and TRBJ2-7; no firm D call. Germline V gene lookup returns CDR1 LNHDA and CDR2 SQIVND (reference sequence). Trimming stripped 5 bases from V and 3 bases from J, with 14 bases between. The CDR3 extends over 14 amino acids. The CDR3: CASSSPLTNYEQYF. In DNA, the CDR3 is TGTGCCAGTAGTTCTCCCCTAACGAACTACGAGCAGTACTTC.

The rearrangement uses TRBV4-2 and TRBJ2-3; 9 bases are a match to TRBD1. CDR3 length: 16 amino acids. V lost 2 bases, J lost 9 bases, and 12 bases stayed unmatched. Germline-derived CDR1 and CDR2 are LGHNA and YNFKEQ. The CDR3 DNA follows: TGTGCCAGCAGCCAACCCGGGACAGGGTCCGAGAAGACGCAGTATTTT. Translating it yields CASSQPGTGSEKTQYF.

The chain uses TRBV5-1 and TRBJ2-1; TRBD2 is a possible D gene (6 bases). V lost 4 bases, J lost 4 bases, and 12 bases lay in between. This CDR3 contains 14 residues. Germline-derived CDR1 and CDR2 are SGHRS and YFSETQ. Here the CDR3 reads CASSPGDGYNEQFF. CDR3 DNA: TGCGCCAGCAGCCCGGGGGACGGGTACAATGAGCAGTTCTTC.

CDR3: CASSLEYGHKNTEAFF. The CDR3 DNA reads as TGCGCCAGCAGCTTAGAATATGGACACAAGAACACTGAAGCTTTCTTT. This chain uses TRBV5-1 with TRBJ1-1; possibly TRBD1 for D (5 bases). This CDR3 spans 16 amino acids. Trimming took off 2 bases at V and 1 base at J, with 15 bases between the two ends. Per the germline V gene, CDR1 is SGHRS and CDR2 is YFSETQ.

This chain uses TRBV7-3 with TRBJ2-1, with D possibly matching TRBD1 (6 bases). Trimming pared 5 bases from V and 5 bases from J, leaving 16 bases between. This CDR3 comprises 15 residues. Germline V lookup: CDR1 SGHTA, CDR2 FQGTGA. CDR3 nucleotide sequence: TGTGCCAGCAGCCCGACGTCCGGGACAAACAATGAGCAGTTCTTC. Translated: CASSPTSGTNNEQFF. Using reference TRBV7-3 and TRBJ2-1 for the parts outside the CDR3, the full variable domain is GAGVSQTPSNKVTEKGKYVELRCDPISGHTALYWYRQSLGQGPEFLIYFQGTGAADDSGLPNDRFFAVRPEGSVSTLKIQRTERGDSAVYLCASSPTSGTNNEQFFGPGTRLTVL.

Here the CDR3 reads CASSPRAVRTDTQYF. The CDR3 nucleotides are TGTGCCAGCAGCCCGCGAGCGGTCCGCACAGATACGCAGTATTTT. The gene calls are TRBV6-5 and TRBJ2-3; D is possibly TRBD2 (5 bases). The CDR3 has 15 amino acids. Germline values: CDR1 MNHEY, CDR2 SVGAGI. V lost 6 bases, J lost 1 base, and 14 bases lay in between.

The V call is TRBV29-1, the J call TRBJ2-1, with a weak D call TRBD1 (7 bases). CDR1 SQVTM and CDR2 ANQGSEA come from the germline V gene. This CDR3 has 13 residues. The V and J ends lost 5 bases and 5 bases respectively, with 13 bases between them. CDR3 nucleotides: TGCAGCGTTAGGAGGGACAGTAACAATGAGCAGTTCTTC. This gives the protein CSVRRDSNNEQFF.

The chain employs TRBV6-1 and TRBJ2-1; D uncertain. Trimming left V 2 bases short and J 2 bases short, with 4 bases between. This CDR3 spans 13 amino acids. Germline V gene lookup returns CDR1 MNHNS and CDR2 SASEGT. The CDR3 region has the DNA TGTGCCAGCAGTGAACAGGCCTACAATGAGCAGTTCTTC. Protein: CASSEQAYNEQFF.

The chain recombines TRBV19 with TRBJ2-7, with D possibly matching TRBD1 (5 bases). The V end lost 0 bases, the J end lost 2 bases, and 8 bases lay between the germline ends. Germline CDR1 LNHDA, CDR2 SQIVND (reference sequence). There are 14 residues in the CDR3. CDR3 sequence (DNA): TGTGCCAGTAGTATAGAGGACACCACCTACGAGCAGTACTTC. Translation: CASSIEDTTYEQYF.

V and J are TRBV2 and TRBJ1-1; maybe TRBD1 (5 bases). The CDR3 runs to 13 residues. V was shortened by 6 bases and J by 3 bases, with 11 bases between the two germline ends. Per the germline V gene, CDR1 is SNHLY and CDR2 is FYNNEI. The CDR3 DNA is TGTGCCAGCAGGTCGGGCAGGGACACTGAAGCTTTCTTT. Protein sequence: CASRSGRDTEAFF.

V is TRBV11-2 and J is TRBJ2-1; TRBD1 might be the D (7 bases). The CDR3 runs 13 residues. CDR1 and CDR2 from the germline V gene are SGHAT and FQNNGV. The V gene lost 5 bases and the J gene lost 5 bases, with 10 bases spanning the gap. The CDR3 coding sequence is TGTGCCAGCAGCCGCGGGACAGACAATGAGCAGTTCTTC. Protein sequence: CASSRGTDNEQFF.

In its sample, this clone was seen a few times. In DNA, the CDR3 is TGTGCCAGCAGTAAGACAGGTAACAATCAGCCCCAGCATTTT. Its translation: CASSKTGNNQPQHF. This chain connects TRBV28 to TRBJ1-5, with a tentative D call TRBD1 (6 bases). The length of the CDR3 is 14 residues. With 5 bases removed from V and 3 bases from J, the gap between germline ends came to 11 bases. From germline, CDR1 is MDHEN and CDR2 SYDVKM.

The chain couples TRBV7-9 to TRBJ2-1; D is unclear. V was clipped by 3 bases and J by 6 bases, with 3 bases between them. The length of the CDR3 is 11 residues. Per germline, CDR1 SEHNR and CDR2 FQNEAQ (reference sequence). The CDR3 protein is CASSLSNEQFF. The DNA of the CDR3 is TGTGCCAGCAGCTTGAGCAATGAGCAGTTCTTC.

The chain uses TRBV2 and TRBJ1-6, with TRBD1 matching 8 bases. This CDR3 is 14 amino acids long. The trim removed 3 bases at V and 10 bases at J, leaving 5 bases unmatched. Germline V gene lookup returns CDR1 SNHLY and CDR2 FYNNEI. The CDR3: CASSDTGGWSPLHF. CDR3 in DNA: TGTGCCAGCAGTGATACAGGGGGATGGTCACCCCTCCACTTT. The whole variable domain, remainder taken from reference TRBV2 and TRBJ1-6, is EPEVTQTPSHQVTQMGQEVILRCVPISNHLYFYWYRQILGQKVEFLVSFYNNEISEKSEIFDDQFSVERPDGSNFTLKIRSTKLEDSAMYFCASSDTGGWSPLHFGNGTRLTVT.

The chain is built from TRBV10-3 and TRBJ2-5, with 10 bases lining up with TRBD2. Looked up from germline, CDR1 is ENHRY and CDR2 is SYGVKD. The CDR3 has 15 residues. The V segment lost 2 bases and the J segment 2 bases; nucleotides outside the gene matches: 2. This chain's CDR3 is CAISEQRGGQETQYF. The CDR3 DNA sequence: TGTGCCATCAGTGAGCAGCGGGGGGGGCAAGAGACCCAGTACTTC.

The chain carries TRBV9 and TRBJ1-6, with D perhaps matching TRBD1 (5 bases). There are 12 residues in the CDR3. V shed 3 bases and J shed 7 bases, with 5 bases lying between them. Per germline, CDR1 SGDLS and CDR2 YYNGEE. The CDR3 DNA reads as TGTGCCAGCAGCGGACAGAATTCACCCCTCCACTTT. It encodes CASSGQNSPLHF.